One and the same sample provided the 8 T cell receptor beta chains below, sequenced in a study of Graves' ophthalmopathy and Graves' hyperthyroidism. TCR beta CDR3 amplification used RNA transcripts. First-round RT-PCR with HTBI primers preceded a second-round multiplex PCR. TCRdb re-called the multiplex PCR reads with MiXCR, one entry per CDR3 protein. The sample holds approximately 1.2 million distinct CDR3 sequences, about 38% seen once. The sample was peripheral blood or thyroid tissue (not recorded which). These receptors were taken from an adult man with Graves' hyperthyroidism.

J is TRBJ2-7 and V is TRBV10-3; 9 positions match TRBD2. The CDR3 runs 14 residues. The junction had 5 bases not matched to a gene; V was cut back by 3 bases and J by 5 bases. Per germline, CDR1 ENHRY and CDR2 SYGVKD. The CDR3 spells CAISDQREADEQYF. The CDR3 DNA is TGTGCCATCAGTGACCAGCGGGAGGCGGACGAGCAGTACTTC.

This clonotype was seen a handful of times. The rearrangement joins TRBV12-3 or TRBV12-4 to TRBJ1-2, with D tentatively TRBD1 (6 bases). Trimming removed 4 bases from V and 2 bases from J, with 20 bases in between. The CDR3 runs to 17 residues. The DNA of the CDR3 is TGTGCCAGCAGTTCTACAGGGAGAGCCCTCCAAAACTATGGCTACACCTTC. Amino acids: CASSSTGRALQNYGYTF.

The chain combines TRBV29-1 with TRBJ2-1; D possibly corresponds to TRBD2 (6 bases). This CDR3 region has 12 residues. CDR1 and CDR2 (germline): SQVTM, ANQGSEA. The chain's CDR3 is CSAGGTYNEQFF. CDR3 coding DNA: TGCAGTGCTGGGGGGACCTACAATGAGCAGTTCTTC.

On this clonotype: It may be a read error: a sequence one base away is much more abundant. This sequence joins TRBV19 and TRBJ1-1; TRBD1 agrees at 9 bases. Germline-derived CDR1 and CDR2 are LNHDA and SQIVND (reference sequence). The CDR3 loop spans 14 amino acids. The CDR3 DNA sequence: TGTGCCAGTAGTGAACCGGGACAGGGTGTTGAAGCTTCCTTT. This gives the protein CASSEPGQGVEASF.

This clonotype was detected once. Being one base from a much bigger clone, this may be a read error. V gene TRBV20-1 combines with J gene TRBJ2-7; tentative D call: TRBD1 (6 bases). CDR1 and CDR2 from the germline V gene are DFQATT and SNEGSKA (reference sequence). Trimming shortened V by 5 bases and J by 2 bases, and 10 bases separated the two germline ends. The CDR3 is 12 residues long. The CDR3 spells CSAGGETYEQYF. The CDR3 nucleotides read TGCAGTGCTGGGGGCGAAACCTACGAGCAGTACTTC.

The chain recombines TRBV2 with TRBJ2-1, with 9 bases aligning to TRBD2. With V trimmed by 7 bases and J by 10 bases, 14 bases remained unmatched. Germline CDR1 SNHLY, CDR2 FYNNEI. CDR3 size: 15 residues. The CDR3 region has the DNA TGTGCCAGCACGCCGCGGGAGGGTGGTGTTGGGGAGCAGTTCTTC. It specifies CASTPREGGVGEQFF.

The table lists this clonotype with many counts. The V call is TRBV7-2, the J call TRBJ1-1; 7 bases map to TRBD1. This CDR3 has 15 amino acids. Germline loops: CDR1 SGHTA, CDR2 FQGNSA. V lost 5 bases to trimming and J lost 1 base; unmatched junction nucleotides: 7. CDR3 DNA: TGTGCCAGCAGCATCCTCGGACAGGCGAACACTGAAGCTTTCTTT. This sequence encodes CASSILGQANTEAFF.

V gene TRBV30 combines with J gene TRBJ1-6, with D possibly being TRBD1 (5 bases). V gave up 5 bases and J gave up 14 bases, with 16 bases separating them. There are 12 residues in the CDR3. Germline-derived CDR1 and CDR2 are GTSNPN and SVGIG (reference sequence). The CDR3: CAWRREVEALHF. The DNA for the CDR3 is TGTGCCTGGCGCAGGGAGGTAGAGGCCCTCCACTTT.